This TCR beta chain was documented in a study of cytomegalovirus exposure and HLA in healthy donors. Points from the study as a whole: Per published accounts, TCR beta sequences correctly predicted the HLA-A and HLA-B alleles of most subjects.

CDR3 length: 15 residues. Germline loops: CDR1 SGHNT, CDR2 YENEEA. Trimming pared 1 base from V and 5 bases from J, leaving 12 bases between. With 60 Vbeta and 13 Jbeta primers, the PCR was carried out. TCRdb's copy holds only in-frame clones and misses some; the assay was immunoSEQ multiplex PCR. The sample shows about 88,000 clones, 85% to 90% of them seen only once. With respect to this clone: Its antigen is unknown.

The chain carries TRBV11-3 and TRBJ2-1; D unclear. Sequencing was done on a sample of PBMCs. This clonotype was obtained from a man between 18 and 29 years old in good health and CMV-seronegative. As DNA, the CDR3 is TGTGCCAGCAGCTTAGGGTCGCGCCAACACAATGAGCAGTTCTTC. It codes for CASSLGSRQHNEQFF.